This record covers a single T cell receptor (beta chain). In the authors' workflow: Amplification of reference gene primers was used by the study to estimate nucleated cell counts. Clones were read by immunoSEQ multiplex PCR, and TCRdb kept only the in-frame ones, dropping some. V, J and clone size were drawn from that table, and D and trimming were deduced from the DNA. The profile covers about 110,000 clones, with about 91% appearing a single time and under 7% taken by the ten largest. Germline V gives CDR1 SGHAT, CDR2 FQNNGV. Trimming removed 5 bases from V and 0 bases from J; junction bases left unmatched: 8. The length of the CDR3 is 16 residues. The data are from a study of blood T cell repertoires in COVID-19. Study details: The United States, Italy and Spain supplied acute and convalescent COVID-19 samples. T cells, B-cell-depleted T cells, or PBMCs supplied cDNA or gDNA.

The rearrangement links TRBV11-2 to TRBJ2-5, with 8 nucleotides matching TRBD1. The clonotype was recovered from a man between 45 and 60 years old with active or convalescent COVID-19. What was sequenced was peripheral blood. This chain's CDR3 is CASSPRPTGDQETQYF. CDR3 DNA sequence: TGTGCCAGCAGCCCCCGACCGACAGGGGACCAAGAGACCCAGTACTTC.